The sequence of this T cell receptor beta chain was determined in a study of vaccination effects on CD4 cells after COVID-19. At the level of the study: Sequencing was preceded by expansion of antigen-specific CD4+ T cells with viral peptide pools in the ViraFEST assay.

The CDR3 extends over 17 amino acids. Trimming took 5 bases from V and 1 from J; bases not matched to a gene: 9. Per germline, CDR1 SGHNT and CDR2 YENEEA. With regard to this clone: The antigen is undetermined.

Sequenced by immunoSEQ multiplex PCR; TCRdb stores in-frame clones only, minus some. The data contain 66,000 or so clones, roughly 74% of them singletons. General study points: At late timepoints after vaccination, vaccine- and infection-induced clones shrank markedly. After vaccination of healthy people, only 1 of 255 vaccine-induced clones cross-reacted with common cold coronaviruses.

Following culture for roughly 10 days, CD4+ T cells were isolated. BNT162b2 vaccine or mRNA-1273 vaccine was given to participants in two doses. Each culture had half its medium swapped for IL-2 medium on days 3 and 7. This TCR came from a human donor who received a COVID-19 vaccine. The chain has TRBV11-3 and TRBJ2-3, with 10 bases fitting TRBD1. This sample comprised CD4+ T cells from PBMCs cultured without peptide, obtained after COVID-19 vaccination. CDR3 sequence reads: CASSPRRTGGGTDTQYF. Here the CDR3 DNA reads TGTGCCAGCAGCCCCCGACGGACAGGGGGAGGCACAGATACGCAGTATTTT.